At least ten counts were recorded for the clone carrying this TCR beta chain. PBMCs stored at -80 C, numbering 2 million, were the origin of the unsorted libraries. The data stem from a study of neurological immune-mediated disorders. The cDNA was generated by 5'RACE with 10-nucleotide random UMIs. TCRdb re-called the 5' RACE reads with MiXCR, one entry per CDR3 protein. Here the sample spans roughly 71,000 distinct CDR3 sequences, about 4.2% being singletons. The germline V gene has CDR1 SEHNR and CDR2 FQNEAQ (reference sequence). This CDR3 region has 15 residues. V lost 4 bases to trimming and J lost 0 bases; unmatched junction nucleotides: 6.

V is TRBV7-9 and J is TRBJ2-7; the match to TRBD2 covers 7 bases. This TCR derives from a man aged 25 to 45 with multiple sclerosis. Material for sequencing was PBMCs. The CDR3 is CASSSGRGSSYEQYF. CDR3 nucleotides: TGTGCCAGCAGCTCCGGGCGGGGGTCCTCCTACGAGCAGTACTTC.